This T cell receptor (beta chain) was recorded in a study of cytomegalovirus exposure and HLA in healthy donors. The PCR used 60 Vbeta and 13 Jbeta primers. Measured with immunoSEQ multiplex PCR; TCRdb has only the in-frame clones, and not every one. The data contain 150,000 to 200,000 clones, about 84% of them singletons. Germline CDR1 reads SGHRS; CDR2 reads YFSETQ. V was clipped by 1 base and J by 4 bases, with 5 bases between them. There are 12 residues in the CDR3. Material for sequencing was PBMCs. The V and J genes are TRBV5-1 and TRBJ2-5; D unclear. This TCR was sampled from a woman in her 30s in good health and CMV-seropositive. In DNA form, the CDR3 reads TGCGCCAGCAGCTTGCCGGGAGAGACCCAGTACTTC. It encodes CASSLPGETQYF.